The clone carrying this TCR beta chain was seen a handful of times. The antigen is unknown. The germline V gene has CDR1 MNHEY and CDR2 SMNVEV (reference sequence). V was clipped by 1 base and J by 1 base, with 9 bases between them. CDR3 length: 15 amino acids. Breast cancer patients provided tissue from their axillary draining lymph nodes. One entry per CDR3 protein results from TCRdb running MiXCR on the multiplex PCR reads. The sample holds about 180,000 distinct CDR3 sequences, 30% to 35% seen once. The source of the sample is a study of breast tumors, draining lymph nodes, adjacent tissues. Study-wide results and limits: Data fit most tumor T cells coming from lymph node, expanding in tumor. Tumors had less TCR diversity than lymph nodes, more than nontumor tissue. Tumor and nontumor repertoires were significantly more similar in luminal-like than in basal-like breast cancer.

The chain links TRBV27 to TRBJ2-3, with a weak D call TRBD2 (6 bases). The sequencing input was axillary lymph node tissue. The sequence derives from a female donor with breast cancer. Some clones in this sample may be carry-over from other donors' samples. The CDR3 is CASSLWVAGTDTQYF. As DNA, the CDR3 is TGTGCCAGCAGTTTATGGGTAGCGGGCACAGATACGCAGTATTTT.